The 8 T cell receptor beta chains below were found in one sample sequenced in a study of Ad26.COV2.S vaccination and SARS-CoV-2 variants. Treatment here: roughly 20 received Ad26.COV2.S at low or high dose, single or two shots; several received placebo; per-sample allocation not given. Day 63 after the first injection of vaccine or placebo was the sampling time. Clones were read by immunoSEQ multiplex PCR, and TCRdb kept only the in-frame ones, dropping some. Of some 290,000 clones listed, about 86% are singletons. The source was peripheral blood, collected in a trial of Ad26.COV2.S vaccine versus placebo. The source is a person aged 18-60 years who received the Ad26.COV2.S COVID-19 vaccine or a placebo.

The sample holds one count of this clone. The genes are TRBV19 and TRBJ2-1; 14 bases align to TRBD2. CDR1 and CDR2 from the germline V gene are LNHDA and SQIVND (reference sequence). The CDR3 contains 15 residues. V lost 3 bases and J lost 6; bases outside the gene matches: 1. DNA for the CDR3: TGTGCCAGTAGTATCGGGACTAGCGGGGGCAATGAGCAGTTCTTC. Its protein is CASSIGTSGGNEQFF.

This clone was recorded once. The V and J genes are TRBV30 and TRBJ1-1, with D perhaps matching TRBD1 (6 bases). CDR3 size: 17 residues. Looked up from germline, CDR1 is GTSNPN and CDR2 is SVGIG (reference sequence). V dropped 1 base and J dropped 6 bases, with 24 bases sitting between them. CDR3 in DNA: TGTGCCTGGAGTGCCCGACCCCTAAACAGGGTAGGTGCTGAAGCTTTCTTT. This encodes CAWSARPLNRVGAEAFF.

Remarks on this clone: The germline gene is not matched at one end of the junction; a read error may be the cause. The genes are TRBV7-2 and TRBJ2-3, with 11 positions matching TRBD2. Looked up from germline, CDR1 is SGHTA and CDR2 is FQGNSA. The CDR3 has 14 amino acids. The CDR3 protein is CASRLAGGTDTQYF. CDR3 coding DNA: TGTGCCAGCAGATTAGCGGGGGGGACAGATACGCAGTATTTT.

The rearrangement links TRBV6-1 to TRBJ1-1; D ambiguous. CDR3 size: 13 residues. Germline lookup yields CDR1 MNHNS and CDR2 SASEGT. Trimming left V 2 bases short and J 4 bases short, with 8 bases between. The CDR3 loop is CASSERRVTEAFF. CDR3 sequence (DNA): TGTGCCAGCAGTGAAAGGCGGGTCACTGAAGCTTTCTTT.

This chain connects TRBV5-1 to TRBJ1-2, with 8 positions matching TRBD1. Germline loops: CDR1 SGHRS, CDR2 YFSETQ. There are 14 residues in the CDR3. V was clipped by 4 bases and J by 8 bases; unmatched bases: 10. CDR3 sequence: CASSRETGAYGYTF. The CDR3 nucleotides are TGCGCCAGCAGCCGTGAGACAGGGGCGTACGGCTACACCTTC.

This chain connects TRBV5-5 to TRBJ2-5; D is unclear. The CDR3 has 13 amino acids. The V gene lost 4 bases and the J gene lost 5 bases, with 12 bases spanning the gap. Germline V lookup: CDR1 SGHKS, CDR2 YYEKEE (reference sequence). CDR3 DNA: TGTGCCAGCAGCCCCGGTTCCTCGGAGACCCAGTACTTC. Protein sequence: CASSPGSSETQYF.

This clone was found a few times. The chain recombines TRBV7-3 with TRBJ2-1; D might be TRBD2 (5 bases). Germline loops: CDR1 SGHTA, CDR2 FQGTGA. The CDR3 loop spans 12 amino acids. The V and J ends lost 4 bases and 10 bases respectively, with 11 bases between them. The CDR3 DNA sequence: TGTGCCAGCAGCTCAGGCTCGGGGGAGCAGTTCTTC. It codes for CASSSGSGEQFF.

This chain joins TRBV18 and TRBJ1-1, with 7 bases identical to TRBD1. V lost 4 bases and J lost 10; bases outside the gene matches: 6. Germline CDR1 and CDR2: KGHSH and LQKENI. The CDR3 is 12 amino acids. The CDR3 DNA reads TGTGCCAGCTCACGTACAGGGGTGGGAGCTTTCTTT. Its protein is CASSRTGVGAFF.